This T cell receptor (beta chain) was identified in a study of shared clonotypes between healthy human individuals. The CDR3 length is 14 residues. Trimming removed 5 bases from V and 7 bases from J, with 20 bases in between. Germline V gene sequence: CDR1 SQVTM, CDR2 ANQGSEA. Study processing details: Filtering differed because ImmunoSEQ produced junction-only sequences that carried no quality scores. Profiling relied on immunoSEQ multiplex PCR, and the TCRdb table lists in-frame clones only, not all of them. V and J calls and clone size come straight from that table; D and trimming were deduced from the DNA. The sample lists roughly 1.5 million clones, 95% to 99% occurring once.

The source is a young man in good health. Specimen: naive CD4+ T cells sorted from blood. Specified subset: CD45RA+ positively selected. The rearrangement uses TRBV29-1 and TRBJ2-5; the D gene is possibly TRBD2 (5 bases). The CDR3 is CSVTPGVVGGTQYF. CDR3 sequence (DNA): TGCAGCGTTACCCCCGGTGTCGTTGGAGGGACCCAGTACTTC.